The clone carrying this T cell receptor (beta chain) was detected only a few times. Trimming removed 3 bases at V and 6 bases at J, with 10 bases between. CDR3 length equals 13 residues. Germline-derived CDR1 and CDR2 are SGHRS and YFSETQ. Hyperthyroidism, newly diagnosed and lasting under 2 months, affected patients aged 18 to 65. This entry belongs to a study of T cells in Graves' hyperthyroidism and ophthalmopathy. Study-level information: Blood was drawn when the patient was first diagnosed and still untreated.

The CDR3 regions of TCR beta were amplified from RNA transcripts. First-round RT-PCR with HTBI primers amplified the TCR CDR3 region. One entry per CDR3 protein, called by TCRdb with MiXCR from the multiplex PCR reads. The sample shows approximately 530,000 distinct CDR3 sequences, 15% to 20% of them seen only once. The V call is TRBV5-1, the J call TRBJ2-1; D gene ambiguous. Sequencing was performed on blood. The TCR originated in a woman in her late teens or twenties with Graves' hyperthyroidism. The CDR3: CASSSRSPNEQFF. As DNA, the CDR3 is TGCGCCAGCAGCTCGCGGTCCCCCAATGAGCAGTTCTTC.